This TCR beta chain originates from a study of CD8 T cells in Susac syndrome. The study's findings and limits: By the study's own acknowledgment, its TCR sequencing and HLA analysis included relatively few individuals.

On this clonotype itself: Its specificity is not known.

Germline values: CDR1 SQVTM, CDR2 ANQGSEA. The ends were cut back, 5 bases at V and 0 bases at J, with 10 bases in the middle. The CDR3 totals 13 residues. Random hexamers were used to reverse transcribe roughly 0.45 to 1 ug of RNA. TCRdb independently ran MiXCR on the immunoSEQ multiplex PCR reads; one entry per CDR3 protein. Among around 150,000 distinct CDR3 sequences listed, about 93% were seen once. The chain is built from TRBV29-1 and TRBJ1-1, with D possibly matching TRBD1 (6 bases). The sequence was obtained from a human donor in good health. Material for sequencing was CD4+ T cells from PBMCs. DNA of the CDR3: TGCAGCGTTTCCGGACAGATGAACACTGAAGCTTTCTTT. Amino acids: CSVSGQMNTEAFF. The variable domain in full, with the rest retrieved from reference TRBV29-1 and TRBJ1-1, is SAVISQKPSRDICQRGTSLTIQCQVDSQVTMMFWYRQQPGQSLTLIATANQGSEATYESGFVIDKFPISRPNLTFSTLTVSNMSPEDSSIYLCSVSGQMNTEAFFGQGTRLTVV.